The clone carrying this T cell receptor beta chain has ten or more counts. The CDR3 is made up of 14 amino acids. Germline CDR1 reads SEHNR; CDR2 reads FQNEAQ (reference sequence). Losses at the gene ends were 6 bases for V and 2 bases for J; bases not matched to a gene: 6. The data were taken from a study of blood T cell repertoires in COVID-19. Whole-study context: Nucleic acid was either cDNA or gDNA, and it came from T cells, B-cell-depleted T cells, or PBMCs.

The method was immunoSEQ multiplex PCR; TCRdb's version includes in-frame clones alone and lacks a portion of them. This sample has approximately 60,000 clones, with approximately 79% found just once. This rearrangement joins TRBV7-9 to TRBJ1-2; 7 nucleotides match TRBD1. The material sequenced was peripheral blood. The source is an elderly woman with active or convalescent COVID-19. CDR3 protein: CASSLTGVNYGYTF. The CDR3 nucleotides are TGTGCCAGCAGTTTAACAGGGGTGAACTATGGCTACACCTTC.